One sample yielded the 25 T cell receptor beta chains listed below, sequenced in a study of blood T cell repertoires in COVID-19. Only in-frame clones appear in the TCRdb table, and some are missing; sequencing was by immunoSEQ multiplex PCR. This table holds tens of thousands of clones, approximately 90% found once. The sample consisted of peripheral blood. These receptors were taken from a man between 45 and 60 years old with acute or convalescent COVID-19.

This chain links TRBV12-3 or TRBV12-4 with TRBJ1-2; D is uncertain. Trimming took 3 bases from V and 2 from J, leaving 7 bases between them. The CDR3 runs to 13 residues. The CDR3 DNA reads TGTGCCAGCAGTTTTGAGCCAAACTATGGCTACACCTTC. It translates to CASSFEPNYGYTF.

V and J are TRBV5-1 and TRBJ2-7; 8 bases align to TRBD2. The CDR3 contains 14 residues. Germline CDR1 reads SGHRS; CDR2 reads YFSETQ. Germline trimming cut 4 bases from V and 3 bases from J; bases unmatched to any gene: 6. The CDR3 region is CASSPGRGGYEQYF. CDR3 nucleotides: TGCGCCAGCAGCCCCGGGAGGGGCGGCTACGAGCAGTACTTC.

J is TRBJ1-4 and V is TRBV27; D unresolved. With 4 bases removed from V and 8 bases from J, the gap between germline ends came to 8 bases. Germline V CDR1 and CDR2: MNHEY, SMNVEV (reference sequence). The CDR3 extends over 12 amino acids. The CDR3: CASSSRSEKLFF. CDR3 sequence (DNA): TGTGCCAGCAGTTCCCGTAGCGAAAAACTGTTTTTT. The whole variable domain, filled in from reference TRBV27 and TRBJ1-4, reads EAQVTQNPRYLITVTGKKLTVTCSQNMNHEYMSWYRQDPGLGLRQIYYSMNVEVTDKGDVPEGYKVSRKEKRNFPLILESPSPNQTSLYFCASSSRSEKLFFGSGTQLSVL.

This clone was counted a single time. The V call is TRBV2, the J call TRBJ2-7, with D tentatively TRBD2 (6 bases). This CDR3 is built from 14 residues. The V and J ends lost 6 bases and 0 bases respectively, with 12 bases between them. The V gene's germline CDR1 is SNHLY and CDR2 FYNNEI. The CDR3 reads CASSELTSSYEQYF. CDR3 nucleotide sequence: TGTGCCAGCAGCGAGCTGACTAGCTCCTACGAGCAGTACTTC.

This chain links TRBV3-1 (or the pseudogene TRBV3-2) with TRBJ2-7, with D possibly TRBD1 on 6 matching bases. Per germline, CDR1 LGHDT and CDR2 YNNKEL (reference sequence). The V end lost 3 bases, the J end lost 3 bases, and 12 bases lay between the germline ends. The CDR3 loop spans 14 amino acids. CDR3 nucleotide sequence: TGTGCCAGCAGCCATTGGACAGAAGACTACGAGCAGTACTTC. Amino acid sequence: CASSHWTEDYEQYF.

V and J are TRBV4-1 and TRBJ2-7; D is perhaps TRBD1 (10 bases). The germline V gene has CDR1 MGHRA and CDR2 YSYEKL. This CDR3 comprises 20 residues. With 8 bases removed from V and 1 base from J, the gap between germline ends came to 33 bases. CDR3 in DNA: TGCGCCAGCGCGCGGGGGGGTCGGGACAGGGGCACTCTCAGGTCCTACGAGCAGTACTTC. Residues: CASARGGRDRGTLRSYEQYF.

The gene calls are TRBV5-4 and TRBJ2-7; D is possibly TRBD1 (5 bases). V gave up 4 bases and J gave up 3 bases, with 20 bases separating them. This CDR3 region has 16 residues. Germline V gene data show CDR1 as SGHNT and CDR2 as YYREEE (reference sequence). The CDR3: CASSLGKQTGYYEQYF. The CDR3 DNA sequence: TGTGCCAGCAGCCTGGGGAAACAAACAGGATACTACGAGCAGTACTTC.

This chain connects TRBV4-2 to TRBJ2-7; a possible D gene is TRBD1 (7 bases). V was shortened by 3 bases and J by 0 bases, with 12 bases between the two germline ends. Germline CDR1 and CDR2: LGHNA and YNFKEQ. This CDR3 is built from 15 residues. The DNA for the CDR3 is TGTGCCAGCAGCCAGGAGGGACAGATCTCCTACGAGCAGTACTTC. Protein product: CASSQEGQISYEQYF.

The chain links TRBV5-1 to TRBJ1-2; 8 bases fit TRBD1. The V gene end was trimmed by 1 base and the J gene end by 7 bases; junction bases not matched to a gene: 18. CDR1 is SGHRS and CDR2 is YFSETQ in the germline V gene. This CDR3 contains 18 residues. CDR3 amino acids: CASSLKSRGRIRTIGYTF. The CDR3 DNA follows: TGCGCCAGCAGCTTGAAGAGCAGGGGGCGAATCAGGACGATTGGCTACACCTTC.

J is TRBJ2-1 and V is TRBV10-2; D may be TRBD2 (6 bases). Trimming took 4 bases from V and 0 from J, leaving 13 bases between them. Germline CDR1 WSHSY, CDR2 SAAADI. The CDR3 has 16 residues. CDR3 bases: TGCGCCAGCAGTGGTGCTAGCGATAACTCCTACAATGAGCAGTTCTTC. Translating it yields CASSGASDNSYNEQFF.

CDR3 DNA sequence: TGTGCCACCAGTGATTATACCGGGACAGGTTATATGAATGAGCAGTTCTTC. Translated: CATSDYTGTGYMNEQFF. The rearrangement uses TRBV24-1 and TRBJ2-1; 8 positions match TRBD1. Germline V lookup: CDR1 KGHDR, CDR2 SFDVKD. V gave up 2 bases and J gave up 7 bases; unmatched junction bases: 12. This CDR3 contains 17 residues.

This rearrangement joins TRBV11-2 to TRBJ2-2, with 9 bases identical to TRBD2. Germline loops: CDR1 SGHAT, CDR2 FQNNGV. CDR3 length: 16 residues. The junction had 6 bases not matched to a gene; V was cut back by 6 bases and J by 1 base. As DNA, the CDR3 is TGTGCCAGCAGTCCTCTTAGCGGGGGGAACACCGGGGAGCTGTTTTTT. This encodes CASSPLSGGNTGELFF.

V is TRBV5-1 and J is TRBJ2-1; unclear D gene. Germline V lookup: CDR1 SGHRS, CDR2 YFSETQ. V shed 2 bases and J shed 0 bases, with 9 bases lying between them. The CDR3 extends over 15 amino acids. The CDR3, as DNA: TGCGCCAGCAGCTTCGTGGAGAGCTCCTACAATGAGCAGTTCTTC. Encoded protein: CASSFVESSYNEQFF.

The CDR3 nucleotides are TGTGCCAGCAGCCAAACCGGGACAGGGGGCGTCCAGCATTTT. It yields the protein CASSQTGTGGVQHF. This rearrangement joins TRBV5-8 to TRBJ1-5; 12 positions match TRBD1. The CDR3 contains 14 residues. After removal of 4 bases from V and 12 bases from J, the junction contained 8 bases not matched to a gene. Germline V gives CDR1 SGHTS, CDR2 YDEGEE.

CDR3 amino acids: CASRLRGGWNGELFF. In DNA, the CDR3 is TGTGCCAGTAGACTACGTGGGGGGTGGAACGGGGAGCTGTTTTTT. V gene TRBV19 combines with J gene TRBJ2-2, with a tentative D call TRBD2 (6 bases). Germline CDR1 LNHDA, CDR2 SQIVND (reference sequence). V lost 6 bases to trimming and J lost 7 bases, with 18 bases between them. The CDR3 sequence is 15 residues long.

The gene calls are TRBV28 and TRBJ2-3, with TRBD2 as a possible D gene (6 bases). CDR1 and CDR2 from the germline V gene are MDHEN and SYDVKM. V was pared by 0 bases and J by 5 bases, with 18 bases between. This CDR3 is 17 amino acids long. For the CDR3, the DNA is TGTGCCAGCAGTTTATGGCCCAGCCGGGGGAGAAAAGATACGCAGTATTTT. Translated, it gives CASSLWPSRGRKDTQYF.

This clone was detected only once. The rearrangement uses TRBV25-1 and TRBJ2-7, with 7 bases lining up with TRBD2. J gave up 0 bases and V 2 bases, and 13 bases lay outside the gene matches. Germline V lookup: CDR1 MGHDK, CDR2 SYGVNS. The CDR3 has 18 residues. The CDR3 loop is CASSEPPPGLPLSYEQYF. The CDR3 nucleotides are TGTGCCAGCAGTGAACCTCCTCCGGGACTACCGCTCTCCTACGAGCAGTACTTC.

The chain couples TRBV7-9 to TRBJ1-2, with D unclear. Germline assignment: CDR1 SEHNR and CDR2 FQNEAQ (reference sequence). This CDR3 is built from 13 residues. The germline V and J ends were trimmed by 1 base and 5 bases, with 8 bases remaining between them. This CDR3 is CASSLETGYGYTF. The CDR3 nucleotides are TGTGCCAGCAGCTTAGAGACCGGGTATGGCTACACCTTC.

The CDR3 here is CASSLPTEYNEQFF. CDR3 nucleotides: TGCGCCAGCAGCTTGCCGACAGAATACAATGAGCAGTTCTTC. J is TRBJ2-1 and V is TRBV5-1; D may be TRBD1 (5 bases). Germline CDR1 SGHRS, CDR2 YFSETQ. V dropped 1 base and J dropped 4 bases, with 9 bases sitting between them. The CDR3 spans 14 residues.

The V gene is TRBV30, the J gene TRBJ1-6, with D possibly matching TRBD1 (6 bases). This CDR3 contains 20 residues. Looked up from germline, CDR1 is GTSNPN and CDR2 is SVGIG (reference sequence). V lost 0 bases, J lost 2 bases, and 23 bases lay in between. CDR3 sequence reads: CAWSVGAHITGKTYNSPLHF. The CDR3 DNA is TGTGCCTGGAGTGTAGGGGCCCATATAACAGGGAAGACCTATAATTCACCCCTCCACTTT.

This rearrangement joins TRBV7-6 to TRBJ1-3; 8 positions match TRBD1. With 2 bases clipped from V and 0 bases from J, the junction kept 6 bases outside the gene matches. The CDR3 sequence is 17 residues long. CDR1 is SGHVS and CDR2 is FNYEAQ in the germline V gene. CDR3 sequence (DNA): TGTGCCAGCAGCTTAAGAGCCGGACAGGGCTCTGGAAACACCATATATTTT. Protein product: CASSLRAGQGSGNTIYF.

This chain links TRBV11-2 with TRBJ2-1; 7 nucleotides line up with TRBD2. CDR3 length: 16 amino acids. J gave up 3 bases and V 1 base, and 6 bases lay outside the gene matches. Per the germline V gene, CDR1 is SGHAT and CDR2 is FQNNGV. CDR3 region: CASSLGPQRGYNEQFF. The CDR3 nucleotides read TGTGCCAGCAGCTTAGGACCCCAGCGGGGCTACAATGAGCAGTTCTTC.

J is TRBJ2-7 and V is TRBV28; 8 positions agree with TRBD2. The CDR3 consists of 16 residues. The V segment lost 0 bases and the J segment 5 bases; nucleotides outside the gene matches: 9. Germline V gene sequence: CDR1 MDHEN, CDR2 SYDVKM. Written as DNA, the CDR3 is TGTGCCAGCAGTTTATGGCGAGCGGGGGCTAAGAACGAGCAGTACTTC. Translation gives CASSLWRAGAKNEQYF.

This chain joins TRBV5-1 and TRBJ2-3; 8 bases are a match to TRBD2. The ends lost 2 bases at V and 1 base at J; junction bases unmatched: 9. This CDR3 spans 17 amino acids. Germline V gene data show CDR1 as SGHRS and CDR2 as YFSETQ. The CDR3: CASSLAGAPVGTDTQYF. The CDR3 DNA is TGCGCCAGCAGCTTAGCGGGGGCCCCCGTGGGCACAGATACGCAGTATTTT. Full variable domain (outside the CDR3, taken from reference TRBV5-1 and TRBJ2-3): KAGVTQTPRYLIKTRGQQVTLSCSPISGHRSVSWYQQTPGQGLQFLFEYFSETQRNKGNFPGRFSGRQFSNSRSEMNVSTLELGDSALYLCASSLAGAPVGTDTQYFGPGTRLTVL.

The chain employs TRBV6-5 and TRBJ2-7; 9 positions match TRBD2. V gave up 11 bases and J gave up 3 bases; unmatched junction bases: 11. Germline values: CDR1 MNHEY, CDR2 SVGAGI. This CDR3 region has 14 residues. CDR3 residues: CACSQRGAVYEQYF. CDR3 bases: TGTGCCTGCTCTCAGCGGGGGGCTGTCTACGAGCAGTACTTC.